These 15 T cell receptor beta chains came from one sample sequenced in a study of shared clonotypes between healthy human individuals. Sequencing was performed with immunoSEQ multiplex PCR; in TCRdb, only in-frame clones are kept and a portion is missing. The sample lists about 1.1 million clones, about 84% occurring once. Sequencing input: memory CD4+ T cells from PBMCs. Subset of the sample: CD45RA-negative fraction. These receptor sequences come from a man younger than 35 in good health. Some clones in this sample may be carry-over from other donors' samples.

The gene calls are TRBV10-3 and TRBJ1-2; TRBD1 aligns across 9 bases. Unmatched junction bases numbered 9, after V lost 6 bases and J lost 4 bases. From germline, CDR1 is ENHRY and CDR2 SYGVKD. This CDR3 has 15 amino acids. The CDR3 nucleotides read TGTGCCATCAGGGAAACAGGGGGCGTTAGCTATGGCTACACCTTC. This gives the protein CAIRETGGVSYGYTF.

The rearrangement links TRBV6-1 to TRBJ2-3, with TRBD1 matching over 9 bases. J gave up 10 bases and V 10 bases, and 12 bases lay outside the gene matches. This CDR3 is 13 amino acids long. Germline V gives CDR1 MNHNS, CDR2 SASEGT. CDR3 protein: CATSGTGPSAQYF. CDR3 nucleotides: TGTGCCACCTCGGGGACAGGGCCCTCGGCGCAGTATTTT.

The gene calls are TRBV2 and TRBJ1-2; D perhaps matches TRBD1 (5 bases). V lost 5 bases to trimming and J lost 4 bases, with 17 bases between them. The CDR3 length is 15 residues. The germline CDR1 and CDR2 sequences are SNHLY and FYNNEI. The CDR3 coding sequence is TGTGCCAGCAGTCCCCCAGGGCAGGGAAGCTATGGCTACACCTTC. As protein: CASSPPGQGSYGYTF.

This sequence joins TRBV6-5 and TRBJ1-5, with 9 bases fitting TRBD1. The CDR3 covers 16 residues. The germline gives CDR1 MNHEY, CDR2 SVGAGI. Trimming took 0 bases from V and 4 from J; bases not matched to a gene: 4. The CDR3 protein is CASSYSSGQGNQPQHF. For the CDR3, the DNA is TGTGCCAGCAGTTACTCGTCGGGACAGGGTAATCAGCCCCAGCATTTT.

The chain joins TRBV29-1 to TRBJ2-7, with D possibly TRBD1 on 6 matching bases. Between the trimmed V and J ends, which lost 3 bases and 4 bases, there was a span of 13 bases. The CDR3 covers 13 residues. Germline CDR1 and CDR2: SQVTM and ANQGSEA. CDR3 coding DNA: TGCAGCGTTGAGTCAGGGGCAAGGTACGAGCAGTACTTC. Its protein is CSVESGARYEQYF.

The chain joins TRBV4-2 to TRBJ2-1; D possibly corresponds to TRBD2 (6 bases). V was shortened by 3 bases and J by 0 bases, with 15 bases between the two germline ends. The CDR3 contains 17 residues. Per the germline V gene, CDR1 is LGHNA and CDR2 is YNFKEQ. This CDR3 reads CASSQELAASSYNEQFF. In nucleotides, the CDR3 is TGTGCCAGCAGCCAGGAACTAGCCGCCAGCTCCTACAATGAGCAGTTCTTC.

This clone was seen a single time. J is TRBJ1-2 and V is TRBV7-2; D uncertain. The V gene's germline CDR1 is SGHTA and CDR2 FQGNSA. The CDR3 is 13 amino acids. V was trimmed by 0 bases and J by 10 bases, leaving 12 bases between them. CDR3 sequence (DNA): TGTGCCAGCAGCTTAGCAGGACCCGGGGACTACACCTTC. This gives the protein CASSLAGPGDYTF.

This clone appeared a few times. The genes are TRBV28 and TRBJ1-2; perhaps TRBD1 as D (5 bases). The V and J ends lost 3 bases and 6 bases respectively, with 17 bases between them. CDR1 is MDHEN and CDR2 is SYDVKM in the germline V gene. The CDR3 length is 15 residues. In nucleotides, the CDR3 is TGTGCCAGCAGTTTTCCCTCTCAGGGAAGGGATGGCTACACCTTC. Its protein product is CASSFPSQGRDGYTF.

The rearrangement joins TRBV11-2 to TRBJ1-5, with D possibly matching TRBD1 (6 bases). This CDR3 contains 14 residues. The germline gives CDR1 SGHAT, CDR2 FQNNGV. The V end lost 4 bases, the J end lost 7 bases, and 14 bases lay between the germline ends. As DNA, the CDR3 is TGTGCCAGCAGCTATACTCAGGGGCTCCAGCCCCAGCATTTT. Translation: CASSYTQGLQPQHF.

This chain uses TRBV11-2 with TRBJ2-7; maybe TRBD2 (5 bases). Germline assignment: CDR1 SGHAT and CDR2 FQNNGV. The CDR3 sequence is 14 residues long. V lost 7 bases and J 2 bases, leaving 15 bases between the germline ends. The CDR3 protein is CASKLAATAYEQYF. DNA for the CDR3: TGTGCCAGCAAGCTAGCTGCCACGGCCTACGAGCAGTACTTC.

This clone was observed a few times. The rearrangement links TRBV5-1 to TRBJ2-5; TRBD2 is a possible D gene (6 bases). This CDR3 has 16 amino acids. The germline V gene encodes CDR1 SGHRS and CDR2 YFSETQ. V was shortened by 2 bases and J by 5 bases, with 19 bases between the two germline ends. Here the CDR3 DNA reads TGCGCCAGCAGCTTTGACGGGAGAGGTGGTGGGGAGACCCAGTACTTC. As protein: CASSFDGRGGGETQYF.

Written as DNA, the CDR3 is TGTGCCAGCAGCTCGGGGCAGGGTGTGGCTGGCTACACCTTC. It encodes CASSSGQGVAGYTF. The rearrangement links TRBV7-2 to TRBJ1-2, with D maybe TRBD1 (5 bases). Germline V gives CDR1 SGHTA, CDR2 FQGNSA. The V and J ends lost 4 bases and 7 bases respectively, with 16 bases between them. This CDR3 has 14 amino acids.

On this clone: This may arise from a read error, as a much more abundant clone is one base away. This chain connects TRBV5-1 to TRBJ2-7, with 12 bases matching TRBD1. This CDR3 has 13 amino acids. V dropped 4 bases and J dropped 6; count of bases not matched to a gene: 2. The germline V gene encodes CDR1 SGHRS and CDR2 YFSETQ. The CDR3 nucleotides read TGCGCCAGCAGCCGGGACAGGGGGCGCGAGCAGTACTTC. As protein: CASSRDRGREQYF. The full variable domain, in which reference TRBV5-1 and TRBJ2-7 provide the parts outside the CDR3, is KAGVTQTPRYLIKTRGQQVTLSCSPISGHRSVSWYQQTPGQGLQFLFEYFSETQRNKGNFPGRFSGRQFSNSRSEMNVSTLELGDSALYLCASSRDRGREQYFGPGTRLTVT.

The genes are TRBV18 and TRBJ2-7, with a tentative D call TRBD1 (7 bases). The CDR3 is 15 residues long. Trimming shortened V by 3 bases and J by 6 bases, and 18 bases separated the two germline ends. Germline-derived CDR1 and CDR2 are KGHSH and LQKENI. The CDR3 spells CASSPRDSGPLEQYF. CDR3 DNA: TGTGCCAGCTCACCCCGGGACAGCGGGCCTCTCGAGCAGTACTTC.

The genes are TRBV28 and TRBJ1-5, with unresolved D. CDR3 length: 16 amino acids. Between the trimmed V and J ends, which lost 8 bases and 1 base, there was a span of 18 bases. The V gene's germline CDR1 is MDHEN and CDR2 SYDVKM. In DNA, the CDR3 is TGTGCCAGCGCTTCCTCCCCGGGATTGAGCAATCAGCCCCAGCATTTT. Its protein is CASASSPGLSNQPQHF. Using reference TRBV28 and TRBJ1-5 for the parts outside the CDR3, the full variable domain is DVKVTQSSRYLVKRTGEKVFLECVQDMDHENMFWYRQDPGLGLRLIYFSYDVKMKEKGDIPEGYSVSREKKERFSLILESASTNQTSMYLCASASSPGLSNQPQHFGDGTRLSIL.